These T cell receptor beta chains were read from a single sample in a study of T-cell reconstitution after alpha-beta-depleted transplantation in children. A single record per CDR3 protein comes from TCRdb applying MiXCR to the PCR reads. The table shows some 450,000 distinct CDR3 sequences, with 43% occurring only once. The sequencing used PBMCs, collected before TCRalphabeta/CD19-depleted stem cell transplant. All receptors come from a girl aged 2 to 9 with aplastic anemia, due to receive a stem cell transplant. Both conserved end residues are part of each CDR3. The D gene is left open where the match is weak. Not all rows give a size; the values are once, few, many and, for expanded clones, a class.

TRBD1,TRBJ2-2,NA,TRBV19,TGTGCCAGTAGTATACGGACAGGATTAAACACCGGGGAGCTGTTTTTT,CASSIRTGLNTGELFF
TRBD2,TRBJ2-1,NA,TRBV6-5,TGTGCCAGCAGTTACTTAGGCGGGAGTTTGTACAATGAGCAGTTCTTC,CASSYLGGSLYNEQFF
TRBD1,TRBJ1-2,NA,TRBV28,TGTGCCAGCAGACGACAGGGGGACTATGGCTACACCTTC,CASRRQGDYGYTF
NA,TRBJ2-3,NA,TRBV27,TGTGCCAGCAGTGCTCTAGCGAACGCGGGAGATACGCAGTATTTT,CASSALANAGDTQYF
NA,TRBJ2-5,NA,TRBV6-2/TRBV6-3,TGTGCCAGCAGTTACTCATCGGCAGGGACCGAGACCCAGTACTTC,CASSYSSAGTETQYF
NA,TRBJ2-3,NA,TRBV5-4,TGTGCCAGCAGCTTGTATGCGACTATACCTGGGGCAGATACGCAGTATTTT,CASSLYATIPGADTQYF
NA,TRBJ2-3,NA,TRBV28,TGTGCCAGCAGTCCCCACCCGGCAGGCACAGATACGCAGTATTTT,CASSPHPAGTDTQYF
TRBD2,TRBJ2-1,NA,TRBV20-1,TGCAGTGCTGGTAGTAGCGGTGGGGGGGGGTCCTACAATGAGCAGTTCTTC,CSAGSSGGGGSYNEQFF
NA,TRBJ1-5,NA,TRBV12-3/TRBV12-4,TGTGCCAGCAGCCTGGAGGGGGAGGTGAGCAATCAGCCCCAGCATTTT,CASSLEGEVSNQPQHF
NA,TRBJ1-2,few,TRBV5-6,TGTGCCAGCAGCTTGGCTGTGACGGACGGCTACACCTTC,CASSLAVTDGYTF
TRBD2,TRBJ2-3,few,TRBV5-1,TGCGCCAGCAGCCTATCTAGCGGGGGGGCCCTCACAGATACGCAGTATTTT,CASSLSSGGALTDTQYF
NA,TRBJ2-7,NA,TRBV7-9,TGTGCCACCAGCTTAGTTTTCGACGAGCAGTACTTC,CATSLVFDEQYF
NA,TRBJ1-4,many,TRBV11-2,TGTGCCAGCACCCCATATCCTAATGAAAAACTGTTTTTT,CASTPYPNEKLFF
TRBD1,TRBJ1-1,NA,TRBV6-5,TGTGCCAGCAGTTACGCCCCGGGACAGGGGACGAACACTGAAGCTTTCTTT,CASSYAPGQGTNTEAFF
NA,TRBJ2-7,many,TRBV6-1,TGTGCCAGCAGGAAAGACATTTTGCACTACGAGCAGTACTTC,CASRKDILHYEQYF
NA,TRBJ1-2,once,TRBV5-1,TGCGCCAGCAGCTTGATTGGGGAGGACTATGGCTACACCTTC,CASSLIGEDYGYTF
NA,TRBJ2-7,many,TRBV12-3/TRBV12-4,TGTGCCAGCGGCCGGGACAGAGGCGGAAGCGGGTCCTACGAGCAGTACTTC,CASGRDRGGSGSYEQYF
NA,TRBJ2-1,many,TRBV4-2,TGTGCCAGCAGCCAACGGTGGAACAATGAGCAGTTCTTC,CASSQRWNNEQFF
TRBD1,TRBJ2-2,many,TRBV3-1,TGTGCCAGCAGCCGGGACAGCTCCACCGGGGAGCTGTTTTTT,CASSRDSSTGELFF
NA,TRBJ1-1,few,TRBV5-6,TGTGCCAGCAGCCTGGGACGGGACATTCCTGAAGCTTTCTTT,CASSLGRDIPEAFF
NA,TRBJ2-2,few,TRBV27,TGTGCCAGCAGTTTATATGTGAACACCGGGGAGCTGTTTTTT,CASSLYVNTGELFF
NA,TRBJ2-1,NA,TRBV3-1,TGTGCCAGCAGCCAACGCCCAGGGCTCAATGAGCAGTTCTTC,CASSQRPGLNEQFF
TRBD2,TRBJ2-1,many,TRBV4-1,TGCGCCAGCAGTCAGACGAGCGGGAGCTTCGCTGAGCAGTTCTTC,CASSQTSGSFAEQFF
NA,TRBJ2-5,NA,TRBV7-2,TGTGCCAGCAGCCCCTACGGGCGAGGGGAGACCCAGTACTTC,CASSPYGRGETQYF
TRBD1,TRBJ1-6,few,TRBV4-1,TGCGCCAGCAGCCAAGTGCCCACAGGGGCCAATTCACCCCTCCACTTT,CASSQVPTGANSPLHF
NA,TRBJ1-5,NA,TRBV18,TGTGCCAGCTCACTGACGACAGACAATCAGCCCCAGCATTTT,CASSLTTDNQPQHF
NA,TRBJ1-5,NA,TRBV5-1,TGCGCCAGCAGCCCAGGGTATGACAATCAGCCCCAGCATTTT,CASSPGYDNQPQHF
NA,TRBJ1-1,NA,TRBV6-5,TGTGCCAGCAGTTCGCATAACACTGAAGCTTTCTTT,CASSSHNTEAFF
NA,TRBJ2-3,NA,TRBV20-1,TGCAGTGCTGGGACGCAGTATTTT,CSAGTQYF
NA,TRBJ1-6,few,TRBV25-1,TGTGCCAGCAGTGAATGGGGGGGAAATTCACCCCTCCACTTT,CASSEWGGNSPLHF
TRBD1,TRBJ2-1,NA,TRBV29-1,TGCAGCGCCTGCTTGACAGGGAATGAGCAGTTCTTC,CSACLTGNEQFF
NA,TRBJ1-5,many,TRBV27,TGTGCCAGCAGTTTCATCAGGGGAAGGGAGCCCCAGCATTTT,CASSFIRGREPQHF
TRBD2,TRBJ2-3,NA,TRBV20-1,TGCAGTGCTGTTATGGGACTAGCTACCGCAGATACGCAGTATTTT,CSAVMGLATADTQYF
TRBD2,TRBJ2-1,NA,TRBV11-2,TGTGCCAGCAGCTATAGGGTGAGGACTAGCGGCTACAATGAGCAGTTCTTC,CASSYRVRTSGYNEQFF
TRBD1,TRBJ2-7,NA,TRBV19,TGTGCCAGTAGTCCAGCCGGGACAGGATACTACGAGCAGTACTTC,CASSPAGTGYYEQYF
TRBD1,TRBJ1-5,many,TRBV27,TGTGCCAGCAGTTTCAGTACAGGGGGACGCAATCAGCCCCAGCATTTT,CASSFSTGGRNQPQHF
NA,TRBJ1-1,NA,TRBV20-1,TGCAGCGCCCTGACAGATATCACTGAAGCTTTCTTT,CSALTDITEAFF
NA,TRBJ2-3,NA,TRBV9,TGTGCCAGCAGCGTAGGCCCCACAGATACGCAGTATTTT,CASSVGPTDTQYF
NA,TRBJ2-3,NA,TRBV20-1,TGCAGTGCTAGAGTGGAGAGCGGGCCCATTGGAGATACGCAGTATTTT,CSARVESGPIGDTQYF
NA,TRBJ2-4,NA,TRBV19,TGTGCCAGTAGTATGTTCGCCACACAAGCCAAAAACATTCAGTACTTC,CASSMFATQAKNIQYF
NA,TRBJ2-7,few,TRBV11-3,TGTGCCAGCAGCTTAGATGGCAGGGCAGCCGAGCAGTACTTC,CASSLDGRAAEQYF
NA,TRBJ2-1,NA,TRBV20-1,TGCAGTGCCAGGCCCCTTTACAATGAGCAGTTCTTC,CSARPLYNEQFF
TRBD1,TRBJ1-5,NA,TRBV7-8,TGTGCCAGCAGCTTAGGGGACAGGGGGCGCAGCAATCAGCCCCAGCATTTT,CASSLGDRGRSNQPQHF
NA,TRBJ1-5,few,TRBV7-2,TGTGCCAGCAGCTTAGTGGTGGGAGAAAGGCAGCCCCAGCATTTT,CASSLVVGERQPQHF
NA,TRBJ1-5,NA,TRBV20-1,TGCAGTGCTAGACTCGGGGGAGGGCCCCAGCATTTT,CSARLGGGPQHF
NA,TRBJ2-5,few,TRBV2,TGTGCCAGCAGTGAAAGGGTCATCCAAGAGACCCAGTACTTC,CASSERVIQETQYF
NA,TRBJ2-1,NA,TRBV5-1,TGCGCCAGCAGCCCAAACTGGGGACCTCGGCAGAGTGAGCAGTTCTTC,CASSPNWGPRQSEQFF
NA,TRBJ2-6,NA,TRBV5-1,TGCGCCAGCAGCTTGGGTGGTAGCAGGACCTCTGGGGCCAACGTCCTGACTTTC,CASSLGGSRTSGANVLTF
TRBD2,TRBJ2-3,NA,TRBV7-9,TGTGCCAGCAGCTTGTCCCTAGCGGGGGGCACAGATACGCAGTATTTT,CASSLSLAGGTDTQYF
NA,TRBJ2-5,NA,TRBV5-6,TGTGCCAGCAGCCGGTGGGGGAGACAAGAGACCCAGTACTTC,CASSRWGRQETQYF
NA,TRBJ1-1,NA,TRBV5-1,TGCGCCAGCAGCTTGGTATCAGCTATAATGAACACTGAAGCTTTCTTT,CASSLVSAIMNTEAFF
TRBD1,TRBJ2-1,NA,TRBV20-1,TGCAGTGCCCGTACTGATGGGACAGGGGGGGATAGCTCCTACAATGAGCAGTTCTTC,CSARTDGTGGDSSYNEQFF